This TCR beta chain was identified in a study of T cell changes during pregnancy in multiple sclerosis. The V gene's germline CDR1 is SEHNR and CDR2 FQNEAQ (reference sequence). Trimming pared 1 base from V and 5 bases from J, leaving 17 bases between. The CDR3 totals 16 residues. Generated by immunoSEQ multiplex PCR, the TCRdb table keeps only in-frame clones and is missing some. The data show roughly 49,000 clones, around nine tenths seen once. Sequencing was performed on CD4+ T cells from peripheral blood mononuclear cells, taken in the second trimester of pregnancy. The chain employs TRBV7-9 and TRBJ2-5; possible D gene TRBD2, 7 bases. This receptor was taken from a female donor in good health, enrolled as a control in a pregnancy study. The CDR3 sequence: CASSLVGGHRMETQYF. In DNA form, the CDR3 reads TGTGCCAGCAGCTTAGTCGGGGGGCATCGAATGGAGACCCAGTACTTC. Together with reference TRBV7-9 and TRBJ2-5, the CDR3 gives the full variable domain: DTGVSQNPRHKITKRGQNVTFRCDPISEHNRLYWYRQTLGQGPEFLTYFQNEAQLEKSRLLSDRFSAERPKGSFSTLEIQRTEQGDSAMYLCASSLVGGHRMETQYFGPGTRLLVL.